This is a list of T cell receptor beta chains from one sample in a study of persistence of HIV-infected CD4 T cells. Sequencing used immunoSEQ multiplex PCR; TCRdb keeps in-frame clones, though not all of them. Here the sample spans 40,000 to 55,000 clones, less than 90% being singletons. No antigen has been identified for these receptors. Source: CD4+ T cells sorted from PBMCs after roughly 20-hour stimulation, taken from a patient who received antiretroviral therapy. The receptors originated from an adult woman with HIV who was CMV-seropositive. CDR3s include the opening cysteine and the closing phenylalanine or tryptophan. Fields, in order: J gene, D gene, clone size, V gene, CDR3 protein, CDR3 DNA. D genes are given only for firm matches. Some rows mark clone size as missing; the rest say once, few, many or name a class of expanded clone.

>TRBJ2-1|NA|NA|TRBV6-5
CASSLNRDSEQFF
TGTGCCAGCAGCCTTAACAGGGATTCTGAGCAGTTCTTC
>TRBJ1-2|NA|NA|TRBV6-1
CASSERRNYGYTF
TGTGCCAGCAGTGAACGACGGAACTATGGCTACACCTTC
>TRBJ1-6|NA|few|TRBV7-9
CASSLGDSPLHF
TGTGCCAGCAGCTTAGGGGATTCACCCCTCCACTTT
>TRBJ1-1|NA|few|TRBV9
CASSVLGPGSEAFF
TGTGCCAGCAGCGTGTTGGGACCCGGCTCCGAAGCTTTCTTT
>TRBJ2-3|TRBD2|NA|TRBV5-1
CASSQGTSGAGADTQYF
TGCGCCAGCAGCCAAGGGACTAGCGGGGCTGGGGCAGATACGCAGTATTTT
>TRBJ2-6|NA|NA|TRBV7-7
CASSLALGPGANVLTF
TGTGCCAGCAGCTTAGCGCTCGGGCCTGGGGCCAACGTCCTGACTTTC
>TRBJ2-7|NA|once|TRBV5-4
CASSVRGGSKEQYF
TGTGCCAGCAGCGTCCGTGGAGGGTCGAAGGAGCAGTACTTC
>TRBJ1-3|NA|NA|TRBV30
CAWQQGFSGNTIYF
TGTGCCTGGCAACAGGGATTCTCTGGAAACACCATATATTTT
>TRBJ1-1|NA|once|TRBV29-1
CSVDRRDNPWAFF
TGCAGCGTTGATCGACGGGACAATCCTTGGGCTTTCTTT
>TRBJ1-1|NA|NA|TRBV5-5
CASSLWADEAFF
TGTGCCAGCAGCTTGTGGGCAGATGAAGCTTTCTTT
>TRBJ2-7|TRBD1|once|TRBV5-1
CASSFSPGGYRREQYF
TGCGCCAGCAGCTTTAGCCCAGGGGGATACCGTCGGGAGCAGTACTTC
>TRBJ1-2|NA|once|TRBV27
CASSEVRGSNYGYTF
TGTGCCAGCAGTGAGGTTAGGGGATCTAACTATGGCTACACCTTC
>TRBJ1-5|NA|NA|TRBV30
CAWGGNHQPQHF
TGTGCCTGGGGGGGGAACCATCAGCCCCAGCATTTT
>TRBJ1-4|NA|NA|TRBV30
CAWTTNDKLFF
TGTGCCTGGACTACTAATGACAAACTGTTTTTT
>TRBJ1-1|NA|NA|TRBV28
CASSLIGSFLEAFF
TGTGCCAGCAGTTTGATAGGGTCCTTCCTTGAAGCTTTCTTT
>TRBJ1-3|TRBD1|NA|TRBV5-8
CASSLPGTGPTSTIYF
TGTGCCAGCAGCTTGCCTGGGACAGGGCCTACGTCCACCATATATTTT
>TRBJ2-3|NA|NA|TRBV19
CASTSRASTDTQYF
TGTGCCAGTACCTCGAGGGCGAGCACAGATACGCAGTATTTT
>TRBJ2-7|TRBD1|NA|TRBV19
CASSDRGMFYEQYF
TGTGCCAGTAGCGACAGGGGAATGTTCTACGAGCAGTACTTC
>TRBJ1-2|NA|NA|TRBV6-1
CASSDVIWYGYTF
TGTGCCAGCAGTGATGTGATCTGGTATGGCTACACCTTC
>TRBJ1-2|NA|once|TRBV5-5
CASSLGFSYPNYGYTF
TGTGCCAGCAGCTTGGGTTTCAGCTATCCTAACTATGGCTACACCTTC
>TRBJ1-2|TRBD1|once|TRBV30
CAWSFRTGGQGYTF
TGTGCCTGGAGTTTCCGAACAGGGGGCCAGGGCTACACCTTC
>TRBJ1-2|NA|few|TRBV2
CASGYSRDYGYTF
TGTGCCAGCGGATATAGTAGGGACTATGGCTACACCTTC
>TRBJ2-2|TRBD1|few|TRBV10-3
CAITGQGITGELFF
TGTGCCATCACGGGACAGGGTATCACCGGGGAGCTGTTTTTT
>TRBJ1-1|NA|NA|TRBV10-2
CASSARHGANTEAFF
TGCGCCAGCAGTGCTAGACATGGGGCGAACACTGAAGCTTTCTTT
>TRBJ1-3|NA|NA|TRBV6-5
CASSRSSGNTIYF
TGTGCCAGCAGCAGATCCTCTGGAAACACCATATATTTT
>TRBJ2-3|NA|NA|TRBV2
CASSEQGDTQYF
TGTGCCAGCAGTGAACAGGGGGATACGCAGTATTTT
>TRBJ2-7|NA|NA|TRBV30
CAWRSRGTYEQYF
TGTGCCTGGAGGTCACGGGGGACCTACGAGCAGTACTTC
>TRBJ1-1|NA|NA|TRBV18
CASSPRDTGVGYTEAFF
TGTGCCAGCTCACCCCGGGACACGGGAGTGGGGTACACTGAAGCTTTCTTT
>TRBJ1-1|NA|NA|TRBV6-5
CASSYRQSSGITEAFF
TGTGCCAGCAGTTACCGGCAATCGTCAGGGATCACTGAAGCTTTCTTT
>TRBJ2-1|TRBD1|NA|TRBV19
CASSPDREGNEQFF
TGTGCCAGTAGTCCGGACAGGGAAGGCAATGAGCAGTTCTTC
>TRBJ1-2|NA|NA|TRBV6-1
CASSESGVYGYTF
TGTGCCAGCAGTGAATCGGGGGTCTATGGCTACACCTTC
>TRBJ1-2|TRBD1|NA|TRBV2
CASSALGLTGGNYGYTF
TGTGCCAGCAGCGCACTGGGATTGACAGGGGGAAACTATGGCTACACCTTC
>TRBJ1-1|NA|NA|TRBV30
CAWSKWGGSDTEAFF
TGTGCCTGGAGCAAATGGGGGGGCTCAGACACTGAAGCTTTCTTT
>TRBJ1-1|NA|NA|TRBV6-6
CASSYGQKNTEAFF
TGTGCCAGCAGTTACGGACAGAAGAACACTGAAGCTTTCTTT
>TRBJ2-7|NA|NA|TRBV28
CASSLLQGQQYF
TGTGCCAGCAGTTTATTGCAGGGCCAGCAGTACTTC
>TRBJ1-1|NA|once|TRBV24-1
CATSDLGRLNTEAFF
TGTGCCACCAGTGATTTGGGACGTCTGAACACTGAAGCTTTCTTT
>TRBJ1-1|NA|NA|TRBV18
CASSPQSRGATEAFF
TGTGCCAGCTCACCACAGTCCCGGGGGGCTACTGAAGCTTTCTTT
>TRBJ1-2|NA|NA|TRBV3-1/TRBV3-2
CASSQILGGGGYTF
TGTGCCAGCAGCCAAATTTTGGGGGGAGGCGGCTACACCTTC
>TRBJ1-3|NA|NA|TRBV5-1
CASSLGTSGNTIYF
TGCGCCAGCAGCTTGGGTACCTCTGGAAACACCATATATTTT
>TRBJ1-6|NA|NA|TRBV20-1
CSASRRDGSPLHF
TGCAGTGCTAGTCGCAGGGATGGTTCACCCCTCCACTTT
>TRBJ2-2|TRBD1|NA|TRBV7-6
CASSLYFTGANTGELFF
TGTGCCAGCAGCTTATATTTTACAGGGGCAAACACCGGGGAGCTGTTTTTT
>TRBJ2-3|TRBD2|once|TRBV11-3
CASSSGLAGSTDTQYF
TGTGCCAGCAGCTCGGGACTAGCGGGGTCCACAGATACGCAGTATTTT
>TRBJ2-3|TRBD2|NA|TRBV24-1
CATSKAGGGADTQYF
TGTGCCACCAGTAAAGCGGGGGGAGGCGCAGATACGCAGTATTTT